This T cell receptor beta chain was identified during a study of early T cells in non-severe SARS-CoV-2 infection (dated by TCRdb to the early 2020s). In the study overall: Bulk RNA from unsorted whole blood was used for TCR sequencing, so alpha and beta chains could not be paired. General study outcomes and caveats: VDJdb matching was skewed toward anti-spike CD8 responses and likely underestimated virus-specific expansions, missing private and CD4 specificities.

The receptor library was made with 5' RACE. The sequencer listed for this sample is NextSeq 500. The TCR library protocol attached unique molecular identifiers to individual cDNA molecules to correct for sequencing error and PCR bias. Both TCR alpha and beta chains were sequenced, and tight co-correlation was observed between alpha and beta sequence abundances in each sample. The original methods were these. Decombinator V4 was used to annotate TCR sequences for V gene, J gene and CDR3. TCRs were defined as expanded if a significant change between any two time points was detected under a Poisson model with p below 0.0001. TCR abundances were normalised to the total number of TCRs sequenced in each sample and reported as counts per million. VDJdb, accessed 1 November 2021, was searched for CMV, EBV and SARS-CoV-2 annotated TCRs, with TCRs annotated for multiple antigens excluded. The public reads were reprocessed in TCRdb via fastp at Q25 and MiXCR, keeping in-frame beta chains. Entries are consolidated by CDR3 protein sequence, retaining the most common genes and DNA. These V and J calls are TCRdb output, not the study's own analysis. Counted in this sample were around 33,000 distinct CDR3 sequences; around 7% of them appeared once. The top ten constitute approximately 4.1% of the sample.

A note on this clonotype: Its antigen is not yet known. No per-base quality is available; no much larger clone lies one base away.

A case-control design nested within a healthcare worker cohort in London, UK, was used, with weekly nasopharyngeal swab PCR tests and blood sampling performed. Between 23 and 31 March 2020, the week of the UK lockdown, healthcare workers were enrolled and then followed up weekly for as long as 16 weeks. Sequencing was carried out using whole blood. The receptor comes from an adult who was a healthcare worker with PCR-confirmed SARS-CoV-2 infection or an uninfected control (not recorded which).

DNA sequence: TGTGCCAGCAGTGCGACCCCTCGGGTGAGGTACGAGCAGTACTTC. Its protein product is CASSATPRVRYEQYF. The V and J genes are TRBV6-5 and TRBJ2-7, with no confidently assigned D gene. Deletion took 5 bases off V and 4 bases off J, with a span of 18 bases between the germline ends. The CDR3 measures 15 amino acids from cysteine to phenylalanine. The DNA shown is the 45-base CDR3, in frame from base 1. For CDR1 and CDR2, the germline V gene lists MNHEY and SVGAGI.